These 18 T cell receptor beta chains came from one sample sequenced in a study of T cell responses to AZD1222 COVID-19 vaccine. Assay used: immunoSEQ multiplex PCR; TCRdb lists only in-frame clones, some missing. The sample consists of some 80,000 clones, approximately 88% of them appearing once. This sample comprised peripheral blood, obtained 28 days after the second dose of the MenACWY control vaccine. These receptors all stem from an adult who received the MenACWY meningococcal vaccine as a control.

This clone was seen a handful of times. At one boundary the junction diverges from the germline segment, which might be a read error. This CDR3 is CASSLEPGSVGSF. CDR3 sequence (DNA): TGTGCCAGCAGCTTAGAACCGGGCAGCGTTGGGAGCTTC. The gene calls are TRBV11-2 and TRBJ2-7; D possibly corresponds to TRBD2 (5 bases). Germline V gene lookup returns CDR1 SGHAT and CDR2 FQNNGV. The CDR3 consists of 13 residues.

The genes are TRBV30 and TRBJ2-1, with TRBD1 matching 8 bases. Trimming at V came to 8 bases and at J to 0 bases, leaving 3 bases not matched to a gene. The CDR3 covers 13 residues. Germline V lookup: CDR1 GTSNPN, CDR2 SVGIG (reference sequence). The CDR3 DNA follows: TGTGCCGGTACAGGGGGCTCCTACAATGAGCAGTTCTTC. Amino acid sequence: CAGTGGSYNEQFF.

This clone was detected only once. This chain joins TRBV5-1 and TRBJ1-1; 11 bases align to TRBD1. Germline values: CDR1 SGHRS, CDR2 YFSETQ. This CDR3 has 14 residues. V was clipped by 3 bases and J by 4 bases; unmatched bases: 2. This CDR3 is CASSSGTGGTEAFF. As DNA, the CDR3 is TGCGCCAGCAGCTCCGGGACAGGGGGCACTGAAGCTTTCTTT.

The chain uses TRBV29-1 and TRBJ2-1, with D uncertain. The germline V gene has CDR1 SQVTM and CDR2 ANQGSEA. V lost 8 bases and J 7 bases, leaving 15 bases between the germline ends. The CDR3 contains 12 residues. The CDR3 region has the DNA TGCAGCCCCAGGACGGTCGGGAATGAGCAGTTCTTC. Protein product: CSPRTVGNEQFF.

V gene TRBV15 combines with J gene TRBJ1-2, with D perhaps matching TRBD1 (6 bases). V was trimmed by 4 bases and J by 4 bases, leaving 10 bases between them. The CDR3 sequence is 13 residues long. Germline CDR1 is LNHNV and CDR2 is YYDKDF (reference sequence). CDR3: CATSMLRGYGYTF. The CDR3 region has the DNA TGTGCCACCAGCATGCTCAGGGGCTATGGCTACACCTTC.

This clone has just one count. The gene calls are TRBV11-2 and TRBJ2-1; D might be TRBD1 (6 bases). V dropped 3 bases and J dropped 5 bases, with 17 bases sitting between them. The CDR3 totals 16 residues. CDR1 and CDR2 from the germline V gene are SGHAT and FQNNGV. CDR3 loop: CASSLGAPGTNNEQFF. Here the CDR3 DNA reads TGTGCCAGCAGCTTGGGGGCCCCCGGGACAAACAATGAGCAGTTCTTC.

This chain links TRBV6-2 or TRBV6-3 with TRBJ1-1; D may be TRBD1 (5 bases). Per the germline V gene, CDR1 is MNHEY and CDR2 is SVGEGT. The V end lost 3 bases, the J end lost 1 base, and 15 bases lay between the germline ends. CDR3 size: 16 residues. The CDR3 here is CASSYALGGENTEAFF. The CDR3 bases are TGTGCCAGCAGTTATGCCTTAGGAGGGGAGAACACTGAAGCTTTCTTT.

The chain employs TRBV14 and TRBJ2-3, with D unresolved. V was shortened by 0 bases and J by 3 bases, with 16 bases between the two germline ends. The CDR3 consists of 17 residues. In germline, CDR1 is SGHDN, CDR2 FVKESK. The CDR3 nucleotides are TGTGCCAGCAGCCAAGAAGCCCGGGCCCTCCTAACAGATACGCAGTATTTT. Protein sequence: CASSQEARALLTDTQYF.

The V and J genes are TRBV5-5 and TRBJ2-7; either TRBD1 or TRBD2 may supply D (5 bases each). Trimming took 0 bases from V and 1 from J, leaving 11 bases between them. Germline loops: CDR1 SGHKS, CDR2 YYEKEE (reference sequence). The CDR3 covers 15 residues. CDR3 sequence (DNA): TGTGCCAGCAGCTTGGAAACGGGGCCGTCCTACGAGCAGTACTTC. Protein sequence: CASSLETGPSYEQYF.

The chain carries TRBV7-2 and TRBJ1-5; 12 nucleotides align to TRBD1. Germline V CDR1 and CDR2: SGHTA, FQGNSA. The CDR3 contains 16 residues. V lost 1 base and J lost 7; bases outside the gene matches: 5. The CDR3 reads CASSLVAGQGAQPQHF. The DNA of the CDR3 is TGTGCCAGCAGCTTAGTAGCGGGACAGGGGGCACAGCCCCAGCATTTT. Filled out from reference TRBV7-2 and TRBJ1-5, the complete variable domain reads GAGVSQSPSNKVTEKGKDVELRCDPISGHTALYWYRQSLGQGLEFLIYFQGNSAPDKSGLPSDRFSAERTGGSVSTLTIQRTQQEDSAVYLCASSLVAGQGAQPQHFGDGTRLSIL.

The CDR3 DNA is TGTGCCTGGAGTGTGCACGGCGAGCAGTACTTC. This sequence encodes CAWSVHGEQYF. The chain uses TRBV30 and TRBJ2-7; D is undetermined. This CDR3 spans 11 amino acids. CDR1 is GTSNPN and CDR2 is SVGIG in the germline V gene (reference sequence). The germline V and J ends were trimmed by 0 bases and 6 bases, with 6 bases remaining between them.

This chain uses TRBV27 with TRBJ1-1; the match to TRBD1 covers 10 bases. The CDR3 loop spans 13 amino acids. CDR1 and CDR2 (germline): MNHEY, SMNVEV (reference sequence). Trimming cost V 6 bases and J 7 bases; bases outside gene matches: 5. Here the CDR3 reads CASRLGTGVEAFF. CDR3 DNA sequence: TGTGCCAGCAGACTCGGGACAGGGGTTGAAGCTTTCTTT.

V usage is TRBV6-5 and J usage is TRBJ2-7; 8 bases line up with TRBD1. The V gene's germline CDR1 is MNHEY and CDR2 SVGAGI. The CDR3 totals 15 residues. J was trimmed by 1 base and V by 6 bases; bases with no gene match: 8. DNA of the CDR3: TGTGCCAGCAGCCTCGGGAGACAGGGGTCCTACGAGCAGTACTTC. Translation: CASSLGRQGSYEQYF.

The CDR3: CASSFRGQGGTEAFF. In nucleotides, the CDR3 is TGCGCCAGCAGCTTTCGCGGACAGGGGGGGACTGAAGCTTTCTTT. The chain is built from TRBV5-1 and TRBJ1-1; 10 nucleotides match TRBD1. The CDR3 is made up of 15 amino acids. Per germline, CDR1 SGHRS and CDR2 YFSETQ. V shed 2 bases, J shed 5 bases, and the junction held 6 bases outside the gene matches.

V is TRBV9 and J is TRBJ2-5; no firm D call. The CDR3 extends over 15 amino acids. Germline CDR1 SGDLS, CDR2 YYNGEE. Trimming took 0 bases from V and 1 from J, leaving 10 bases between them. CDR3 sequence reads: CASSVDTARQETQYF. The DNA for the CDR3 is TGTGCCAGCAGCGTAGACACGGCTCGCCAAGAGACCCAGTACTTC.

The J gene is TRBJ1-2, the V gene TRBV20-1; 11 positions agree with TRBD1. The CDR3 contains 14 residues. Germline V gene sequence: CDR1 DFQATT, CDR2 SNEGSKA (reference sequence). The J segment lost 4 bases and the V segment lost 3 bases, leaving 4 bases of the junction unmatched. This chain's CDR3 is CSASGDRGGYGYTF. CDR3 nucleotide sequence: TGCAGTGCTAGTGGGGACAGGGGGGGCTATGGCTACACCTTC.

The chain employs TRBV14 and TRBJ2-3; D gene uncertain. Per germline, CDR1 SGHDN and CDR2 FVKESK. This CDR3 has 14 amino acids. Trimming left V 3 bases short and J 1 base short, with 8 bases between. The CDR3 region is CASSQLIGTDTQYF. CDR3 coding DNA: TGTGCCAGCAGCCAGCTGATCGGCACAGATACGCAGTATTTT.

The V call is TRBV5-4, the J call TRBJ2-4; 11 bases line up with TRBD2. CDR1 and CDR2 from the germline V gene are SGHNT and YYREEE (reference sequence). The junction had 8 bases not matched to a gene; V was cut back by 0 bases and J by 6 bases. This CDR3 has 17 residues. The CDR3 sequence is CASSLGTSGGPSNIQYF. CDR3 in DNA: TGTGCCAGCAGCTTGGGTACTAGCGGGGGACCTTCAAACATTCAGTACTTC. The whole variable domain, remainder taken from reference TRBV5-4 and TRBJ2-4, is ETGVTQSPTHLIKTRGQQVTLRCSSQSGHNTVSWYQQALGQGPQFIFQYYREEENGRGNFPPRFSGLQFPNYSSELNVNALELDDSALYLCASSLGTSGGPSNIQYFGAGTRLSVL.